A single T cell receptor beta chain is shown here with its context. What it binds is not known. The sample is drawn from a study of T cells after yellow fever vaccination. As for the study in general: In the case of low-cell-number fractions, SMART-Seq v4 Ultra Low Input was used for preparation. General study results and limits: The secondary response peaked faster, at day 5 versus 15, but was weaker. Most primary-vaccination clones reappeared after the booster (about 97% CD4, about 90% CD8).

The CDR3 totals 13 residues. The germline V and J ends were trimmed by 7 bases and 2 bases, with 15 bases remaining between them. Germline V lookup: CDR1 DFQATT, CDR2 SNEGSKA (reference sequence). Universal primer sites and UMIs were introduced during 5'RACE template-switching synthesis of TCR cDNA. TCRdb analysed the 5' RACE reads with MiXCR anew, one entry per CDR3 protein. The sample holds 200,000 or so distinct CDR3 sequences, roughly 6.2% seen once. The sequenced sample was CD4+ T cells sorted from PBMCs, obtained on the day of the yellow fever booster vaccination. The clonotype comes from a man younger than 45 who received the YFV17D yellow fever vaccine. The chain uses TRBV20-1 and TRBJ2-7; D possibly corresponds to TRBD1 (5 bases). CDR3 DNA: TGCAGTGGGACGGGTGGGGCCACCTACGAGCAGTACTTC. Residues: CSGTGGATYEQYF.